The 18 T cell receptor beta chains given below trace back to one sample, sequenced in a study of T cell repertoires in cytomegalovirus infection. TCRdb re-analysed the reads in MiXCR, keeping a single row per CDR3 protein. The repertoire includes approximately 260,000 distinct CDR3 sequences, about a sixth of them detected once, and around half sits in the top ten. Sequenced material: CD8+ T cells from PBMCs. These receptors all stem from a human donor in good health (CMV status not recorded). Some clones in this sample may be carry-over from other donors' samples.

V gene TRBV11-2 combines with J gene TRBJ2-7; D gene ambiguous. The V end was cut by 5 bases, the J end by 4 bases, with 21 bases between. This CDR3 is built from 16 residues. Germline CDR1 SGHAT, CDR2 FQNNGV. The CDR3: CASSPTARSRSYEQYF. The CDR3 region has the DNA TGTGCCAGCAGCCCAACGGCTCGTTCAAGATCTTACGAGCAGTACTTC.

The rearrangement links TRBV4-1 to TRBJ1-1, with no clear D. Germline V gene lookup returns CDR1 MGHRA and CDR2 YSYEKL. The V end was cut by 0 bases, the J end by 1 base, with 9 bases between. This CDR3 has 15 amino acids. CDR3 bases: TGCGCCAGCAGCCAAGATCTTTCGAAGAACACTGAAGCTTTCTTT. Its protein is CASSQDLSKNTEAFF.

This clonotype has ten or more counts. The V call is TRBV5-6, the J call TRBJ2-6; TRBD1 might be the D (5 bases). V lost 1 base and J lost 1, with 6 bases in between. The CDR3 extends over 15 amino acids. Germline-derived CDR1 and CDR2 are SGHDT and YYEEEE. CDR3 sequence reads: CASSLTGSGANVLTF. The CDR3 DNA is TGTGCCAGCAGCTTGACAGGTTCTGGGGCCAACGTCCTGACTTTC.

This clonotype was seen at least ten times. The J gene is TRBJ2-7, the V gene TRBV28; TRBD1 might be the D (6 bases). The germline V gene encodes CDR1 MDHEN and CDR2 SYDVKM. The V end lost 5 bases, the J end lost 3 bases, and 17 bases lay between the germline ends. The CDR3 totals 15 residues. This CDR3 is CASSLGQPTGYEQYF. CDR3 in DNA: TGTGCCAGCAGTCTCGGACAGCCGACCGGCTACGAGCAGTACTTC. Variable domain in full (rest from reference TRBV28 and TRBJ2-7): DVKVTQSSRYLVKRTGEKVFLECVQDMDHENMFWYRQDPGLGLRLIYFSYDVKMKEKGDIPEGYSVSREKKERFSLILESASTNQTSMYLCASSLGQPTGYEQYFGPGTRLTVT.

A few counts support this clonotype. The rearrangement links TRBV7-9 to TRBJ2-2; D call uncertain. V dropped 9 bases and J dropped 3 bases, with 2 bases sitting between them. The V gene's germline CDR1 is SEHNR and CDR2 FQNEAQ (reference sequence). The CDR3 sequence is 10 residues long. The CDR3 nucleotides are TGTGCCAGTCACACCGGGGAGCTGTTTTTT. Translation: CASHTGELFF.

This clonotype came up a few times. The chain joins TRBV4-1 to TRBJ2-1; no reliable D call. Germline V lookup: CDR1 MGHRA, CDR2 YSYEKL. The CDR3 runs 13 residues. V lost 0 bases and J 5 bases, leaving 5 bases between the germline ends. CDR3 in amino acids: CASSQEFDNEQFF. The CDR3 bases are TGCGCCAGCAGCCAAGAATTCGACAATGAGCAGTTCTTC.

This clonotype was found a few times. This rearrangement joins TRBV7-9 to TRBJ1-2; D remains ambiguous. CDR1 is SEHNR and CDR2 is FQNEAQ in the germline V gene (reference sequence). Trimming took off 4 bases at V and 4 bases at J, with 19 bases between the two ends. The CDR3 is 16 amino acids. This CDR3 is CASSSNHRVIGYGYTF. As DNA, the CDR3 is TGTGCCAGCAGCTCCAATCACCGCGTTATCGGCTATGGCTACACCTTC.

The sample holds a few counts of this clonotype. The rearrangement joins TRBV2 to TRBJ2-1; TRBD1 aligns across 7 bases. This CDR3 has 19 residues. J lost 4 bases, V lost 4 bases, and 19 bases had no gene match. Germline CDR1 reads SNHLY; CDR2 reads FYNNEI. CDR3 in amino acids: CASSVHREQGSFFYNEQFF. CDR3 DNA sequence: TGTGCCAGCAGTGTTCATCGAGAACAGGGGTCTTTTTTTTACAATGAGCAGTTCTTC.

This clonotype was seen ten or more times. V usage is TRBV25-1 and J usage is TRBJ2-1; TRBD1 aligns across 10 bases. The length of the CDR3 is 14 residues. Germline V gene lookup returns CDR1 MGHDK and CDR2 SYGVNS. V dropped 5 bases and J dropped 7; count of bases not matched to a gene: 5. The CDR3 sequence: CASSRGTGENEQFF. CDR3 bases: TGTGCCAGCAGTCGAGGGACAGGGGAAAATGAGCAGTTCTTC.

This clonotype has at least ten counts. The J gene is TRBJ2-1, the V gene TRBV28; D is undetermined. Germline V gives CDR1 MDHEN, CDR2 SYDVKM. The V end lost 6 bases, the J end lost 3 bases, and 6 bases lay between the germline ends. CDR3 length: 12 amino acids. The CDR3 is CASSFGYNEQFF. The DNA for the CDR3 is TGTGCCAGCAGCTTCGGCTACAATGAGCAGTTCTTC.

This clonotype was counted at least ten times. CDR3 DNA: TGCAGCGTTGGGTCGGGACAGCTCCCCGGTACGCAGTATTTT. Its protein is CSVGSGQLPGTQYF. This chain uses TRBV29-1 with TRBJ2-3; TRBD1 matches 7 bases. The CDR3 totals 14 residues. CDR1 is SQVTM and CDR2 is ANQGSEA in the germline V gene. V trimming: 4 bases; J trimming: 8 bases; junction bases outside the gene matches: 12.

This clonotype was counted at least ten times. This chain uses TRBV18 with TRBJ1-5; maybe TRBD1 (5 bases). The CDR3 covers 18 residues. Germline values: CDR1 KGHSH, CDR2 LQKENI. Trimming took 2 bases from V and 6 from J, leaving 23 bases between them. CDR3 DNA sequence: TGTGCCAGCTCACCAACGGGACCTCCCCCCTTGTCTACTCAGCCCCAGCATTTT. Residues: CASSPTGPPPLSTQPQHF.

The CDR3 DNA reads TGTGCCAGCAGCTTAAACGGGGGGGCCCTTCGGGAGCAGTACTTC. It specifies CASSLNGGALREQYF. The chain employs TRBV7-6 and TRBJ2-7, with 8 bases aligning to TRBD2. CDR1 and CDR2 (germline): SGHVS, FNYEAQ. The CDR3 runs 15 residues. V lost 2 bases to trimming and J lost 7 bases; unmatched junction nucleotides: 10.

This clonotype was found a few times. V is TRBV20-1 and J is TRBJ2-1, with 8 nucleotides matching TRBD1. CDR1 DFQATT and CDR2 SNEGSKA come from the germline V gene (reference sequence). J lost 0 bases, V lost 3 bases, and 1 base had no gene match. The CDR3 is 14 amino acids. This CDR3 reads CSARTGVSYNEQFF. In DNA, the CDR3 is TGCAGTGCTAGGACAGGGGTCTCCTACAATGAGCAGTTCTTC.

This clonotype was detected ten times or more. This rearrangement joins TRBV11-2 to TRBJ2-1, with 13 positions matching TRBD2. This CDR3 has 18 amino acids. Germline assignment: CDR1 SGHAT and CDR2 FQNNGV. The V and J ends lost 0 bases and 1 base, in that order; junction bases with no gene match: 3. In DNA form, the CDR3 reads TGTGCCAGCAGCTTAGACCAGACTAGCGGGGGGTCCTACAATGAGCAGTTCTTC. It encodes CASSLDQTSGGSYNEQFF.

The rearrangement joins TRBV7-9 to TRBJ2-7; D is uncertain. This CDR3 region has 12 residues. Trimming cost V 5 bases and J 3 bases, with 8 bases left between them. CDR1 and CDR2 (germline): SEHNR, FQNEAQ (reference sequence). CDR3 sequence: CASSTDYYEQYF. CDR3 bases: TGTGCCAGCAGCACGGATTACTACGAGCAGTACTTC.

This sequence joins TRBV7-8 and TRBJ2-1, with 12 bases lining up with TRBD1. The CDR3 covers 24 residues. Germline loops: CDR1 SGHVS, CDR2 FQNEAQ. The junction had 27 bases not matched to a gene; V was cut back by 0 bases and J by 6 bases. The CDR3 DNA sequence: TGTGCCAGCAGCTTAGCCGGGGGGACCGGGACAGGGGGCAGACAGGGAGGGCCTGGCAATGAGCAGTTCTTC. As protein: CASSLAGGTGTGGRQGGPGNEQFF.

This clonotype was detected a few times. This sequence joins TRBV6-2 or TRBV6-3 and TRBJ2-7; D is unclear. V lost 8 bases and J 0 bases, leaving 11 bases between the germline ends. Germline CDR1 reads MNHEY; CDR2 reads SVGEGT. This CDR3 contains 13 residues. CDR3 coding DNA: TGTGCCAGCGGAATAGCAAGCTCCTACGAGCAGTACTTC. It is translated as CASGIASSYEQYF.